This entry is about one T cell receptor beta chain. The antigen remains unidentified. The data were taken from a study of cytomegalovirus exposure and HLA in healthy donors. Across the study: Out of about 410 genotyped donors, roughly 78% belonged to the Caucasian-associated ancestry cluster.

Use of 60 Vbeta and 13 Jbeta primers characterized the PCR. The table came from immunoSEQ multiplex PCR; TCRdb's copy has only in-frame clones and leaves some out. In the table there are 120,000 to 150,000 clones, approximately 72% of which are singletons. Findings of the study overall: V- and J-gene trimming of TCR beta was linked (in a later analysis) to a missense DCLRE1C variant. Data from an earlier analysis indicated that most TCR beta V segments were productive either about 90% or about 30% of the time.

Unrecorded immune exposure was likely among donors, who were nominally healthy when sampled. J was trimmed by 3 bases and V by 4 bases; bases with no gene match: 8. The length of the CDR3 is 15 residues. Per germline, CDR1 SGDLS and CDR2 YYNGEE. The chain combines TRBV9 with TRBJ1-1, with 8 bases fitting TRBD1. The TCR sequence derives from a man between 35 and 55 years old in good health and CMV-seronegative. Specimen: PBMCs. Here the CDR3 reads CASSSTGGHDTEAFF. The CDR3 DNA follows: TGTGCCAGCAGCTCCACAGGGGGACACGACACTGAAGCTTTCTTT.